A single sample gave rise to the 3 T cell receptor beta chains below, sequenced in a study of blood T cell repertoires in COVID-19. Sequenced by immunoSEQ multiplex PCR; TCRdb stores in-frame clones only, minus some. Of a few hundred thousand clones in the sample, more than 65% were seen once. Sample: peripheral blood. All receptors come from a person aged 65-85 years with COVID-19, enrolled during active disease.

This sequence joins TRBV27 and TRBJ2-1; D may be TRBD2 (6 bases). V was shortened by 7 bases and J by 4 bases, with 20 bases between the two germline ends. This CDR3 is built from 16 residues. Germline V lookup: CDR1 MNHEY, CDR2 SMNVEV (reference sequence). The CDR3 here is CASTKLGLGIYNEQFF. The CDR3 bases are TGTGCCAGCACGAAACTGGGACTCGGGATTTACAATGAGCAGTTCTTC.

J is TRBJ1-2 and V is TRBV6-6, with TRBD1 as a possible D gene (6 bases). Trimming left V 0 bases short and J 4 bases short, with 12 bases between. Germline CDR1 MNHNY, CDR2 SVGAGI (reference sequence). This CDR3 spans 15 amino acids. The chain's CDR3 is CASSYSGQTGYGYTF. The CDR3 region has the DNA TGTGCCAGCAGTTACTCTGGACAGACCGGCTATGGCTACACCTTC.

The chain has TRBV19 and TRBJ1-1; 11 bases fit TRBD1. Losses at the gene ends were 7 bases for V and 2 bases for J; bases not matched to a gene: 18. The CDR3 spans 19 residues. Looked up from germline, CDR1 is LNHDA and CDR2 is SQIVND (reference sequence). In DNA, the CDR3 is TGTGCCAGTACTCGGTTCCCGGGACAGGGGGGTCAACTCAACACTGAAGCTTTCTTT. This encodes CASTRFPGQGGQLNTEAFF.